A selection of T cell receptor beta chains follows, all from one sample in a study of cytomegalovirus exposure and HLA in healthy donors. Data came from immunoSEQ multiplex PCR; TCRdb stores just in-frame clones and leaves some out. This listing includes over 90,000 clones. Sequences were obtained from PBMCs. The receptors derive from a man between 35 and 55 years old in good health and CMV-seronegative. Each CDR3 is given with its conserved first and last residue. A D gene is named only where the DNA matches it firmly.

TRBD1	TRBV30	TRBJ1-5	CAWSRQGEGSNQPQHF	TGTGCCTGGAGTCGACAGGGGGAAGGGAGCAATCAGCCCCAGCATTTT
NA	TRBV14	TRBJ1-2	CASSQDLNYGYTF	TGTGCCAGCAGCCAAGATCTCAACTATGGCTACACCTTC
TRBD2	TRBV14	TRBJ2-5	CASSPRGSGRALRETQYF	TGTGCCAGCAGCCCTCGAGGTAGCGGGAGGGCCCTGAGGGAGACCCAGTACTTC
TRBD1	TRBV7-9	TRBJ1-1	CASSILGTVNTEAFF	TGTGCCAGCAGCATCCTGGGGACAGTGAACACTGAAGCTTTCTTT
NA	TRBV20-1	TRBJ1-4	CSPTFDEKLFF	TGCAGCCCTACTTTTGATGAAAAACTGTTTTTT
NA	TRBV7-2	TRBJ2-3	CASSLARGSDTQYF	TGTGCCAGCAGCTTAGCACGGGGATCAGATACGCAGTATTTT
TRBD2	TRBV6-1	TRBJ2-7	CASMSGLAGIHEQYF	TGTGCCAGCATGAGTGGGCTAGCGGGGATTCACGAGCAGTACTTC
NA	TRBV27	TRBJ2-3	CASAVPGVGTDTQYF	TGTGCCAGCGCCGTACCAGGGGTGGGCACAGATACGCAGTATTTT
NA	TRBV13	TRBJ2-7	CASSLGGARGEQYF	TGTGCCAGCAGCTTAGGAGGGGCTCGTGGCGAGCAGTACTTC
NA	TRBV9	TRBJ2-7	CASSLRLGDEQYF	TGTGCCAGCAGTCTTAGGTTGGGCGACGAGCAGTACTTC
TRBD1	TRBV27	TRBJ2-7	CASSLGRGRSEQYF	TGTGCCAGCAGTTTAGGCAGGGGGCGAAGCGAGCAGTACTTC
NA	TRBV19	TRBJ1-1	CASDSLGTEAFF	TGTGCCAGTGACAGTTTGGGGACTGAAGCTTTCTTT
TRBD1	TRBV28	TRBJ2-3	CASTLQGILYDTQYF	TGTGCCAGCACCCTACAGGGGATCTTGTACGATACGCAGTATTTT
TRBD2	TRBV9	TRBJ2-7	CASSPGQVRLAGVSYEQYF	TGTGCCAGCAGCCCTGGACAGGTCAGACTAGCGGGAGTCTCCTACGAGCAGTACTTC
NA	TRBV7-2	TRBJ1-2	CASSRDIVGYTF	TGTGCCAGCAGCCGGGACATTGTTGGCTACACCTTC
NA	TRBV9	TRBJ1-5	CASSVGGAENQPQHF	TGTGCCAGCAGCGTGGGGGGGGCGGAGAATCAGCCCCAGCATTTT
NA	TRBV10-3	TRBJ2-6	CAIRAGSSSGANVLTF	TGTGCCATCAGGGCGGGCAGTAGCTCTGGGGCCAACGTCCTGACTTTC
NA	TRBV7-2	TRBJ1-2	CASSNYRENYGYTF	TGTGCCAGCAGCAACTACAGGGAGAACTATGGCTACACCTTC
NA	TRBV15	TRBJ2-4	CATSRDRELAKNIQYF	TGTGCCACCAGCAGAGATCGGGAGCTAGCCAAAAACATTCAGTACTTC
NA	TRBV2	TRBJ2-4	CASRAGPLGKNIQYF	TGTGCCAGCAGAGCCGGGCCACTAGGCAAAAACATTCAGTACTTC
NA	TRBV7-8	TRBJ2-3	CASGSGGPNTQYF	TGTGCCAGTGGGTCGGGTGGTCCGAATACGCAGTATTTT
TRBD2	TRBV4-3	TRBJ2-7	CASSQQTSGAGNEQYF	TGCGCCAGCAGCCAACAGACTAGCGGCGCAGGCAACGAGCAGTACTTC
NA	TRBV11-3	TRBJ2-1	CASSFRDEQFF	TGTGCCAGCAGCTTTAGAGATGAGCAGTTCTTC
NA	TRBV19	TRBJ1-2	CASSFPTGRYGYTF	TGTGCCAGTAGTTTCCCGACAGGAAGATATGGCTACACCTTC
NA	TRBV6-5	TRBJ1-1	CASSYLGKAFF	TGTGCCAGCAGTTACTTGGGCAAAGCTTTCTTT
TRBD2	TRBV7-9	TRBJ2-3	CASSPPGLAGGAGDTQYF	TGTGCCAGCAGCCCCCCGGGACTAGCGGGTGGGGCCGGAGATACGCAGTATTTT
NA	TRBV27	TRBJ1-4	CASRGNEKLFF	TGTGCCAGCCGGGGGAATGAAAAACTGTTTTTT
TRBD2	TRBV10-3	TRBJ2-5	CAISRLAGGHLQETQYF	TGTGCCATCAGTCGACTAGCGGGGGGTCACTTACAAGAGACCCAGTACTTC
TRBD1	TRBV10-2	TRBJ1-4	CASSEYDRGNEKLFF	TGCGCCAGCAGTGAGTACGACAGGGGAAATGAAAAACTGTTTTTT
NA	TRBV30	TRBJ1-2	CAWSSPPESYGYTF	TGTGCCTGGAGTTCTCCACCCGAGTCCTATGGCTACACCTTC
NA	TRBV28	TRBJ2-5	CASSLYVSAKETQYF	TGTGCCAGCAGTTTATATGTTAGCGCCAAAGAGACCCAGTACTTC